This TCR beta chain was sequenced for a study of Graves' ophthalmopathy and Graves' hyperthyroidism. Study-wide results and caveats: Sensitivity reached roughly 70% and specificity approximately 72% when the model predicted ophthalmopathy progression.

Trimming cost V 8 bases and J 4 bases, with 8 bases left between them. The CDR3 spans 11 residues. Germline values: CDR1 LNHNV, CDR2 YYDKDF (reference sequence). In its sample, this clonotype was seen many times. As yet, its antigen is unknown. The authors amplified TCR beta CDR3 regions from RNA transcripts. HTBI primers served in a first-round RT-PCR, which a second-round multiplex PCR followed. From the multiplex PCR reads, TCRdb called clonotypes with MiXCR, one entry per CDR3 protein. Among approximately 410,000 distinct CDR3 sequences listed, approximately 15% were seen once. This chain joins TRBV15 and TRBJ1-1; D is undetermined. This clonotype was obtained from a woman between 18 and 30 years old with stable Graves' hyperthyroidism. Sequencing was performed on peripheral blood. The CDR3 here is CATREITEAFF. The DNA for the CDR3 is TGTGCCACCCGAGAAATCACTGAAGCTTTCTTT.